The clone carrying this TCR beta chain was counted between two and nine times. What it recognizes is unknown. The data originate from a study of PD-1 blockade in classical Hodgkin lymphoma. Overall study findings and caveats: Patients were excluded if nivolumab began under 1 year after ASCT (the autologous transplant). In newly diagnosed patients, baseline TCR diversity was reportedly below that of healthy donors.

Deletions cut 4 bases from V and 8 bases from J, with 17 bases between. This CDR3 has 14 residues. Per germline, CDR1 LGHNA and CDR2 YNFKEQ. The repertoire was sequenced with immunoSEQ multiplex PCR; TCRdb's copy has only in-frame clones and lacks some. Here the sample spans 20,000 or so clones, 75% to 85% being singletons. The patients all showed relapse after autologous stem cell transplantation, while their brentuximab vedotin exposure varied. The chain uses TRBV4-2 and TRBJ1-2, with a possible D match to TRBD1 (5 bases). The sequence was obtained from a human donor with classical Hodgkin lymphoma. The sequencing here drew on peripheral blood mononuclear cells (PBMCs), taken before the second cycle of nivolumab. CDR3 protein: CASSPFDWGQGYTF. The CDR3 bases are TGTGCCAGCAGCCCATTTGATTGGGGCCAGGGCTACACCTTC.